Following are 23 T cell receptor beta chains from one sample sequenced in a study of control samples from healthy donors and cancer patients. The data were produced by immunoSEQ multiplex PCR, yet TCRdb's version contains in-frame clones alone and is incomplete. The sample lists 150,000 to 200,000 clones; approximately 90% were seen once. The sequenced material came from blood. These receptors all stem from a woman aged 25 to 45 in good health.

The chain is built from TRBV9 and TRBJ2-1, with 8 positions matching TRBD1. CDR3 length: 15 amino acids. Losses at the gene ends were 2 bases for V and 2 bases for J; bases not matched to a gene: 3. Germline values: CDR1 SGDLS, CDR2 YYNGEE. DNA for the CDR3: TGTGCCAGCAGCGTCATGACAGGGGCCTACAATGAGCAGTTCTTC. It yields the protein CASSVMTGAYNEQFF.

The chain's CDR3 is CASRRSPGPPNQPQHF. The CDR3 bases are TGTGCCAGTAGAAGGTCCCCTGGACCCCCCAATCAGCCCCAGCATTTT. The chain links TRBV19 to TRBJ1-5; D gene ambiguous. In germline, CDR1 is LNHDA, CDR2 SQIVND (reference sequence). This CDR3 comprises 16 residues. V shed 6 bases and J shed 3 bases, with 18 bases lying between them. Complete variable domain (other parts from reference TRBV19 and TRBJ1-5): DGGITQSPKYLFRKEGQNVTLSCEQNLNHDAMYWYRQDPGQGLRLIYYSQIVNDFQKGDIAEGYSVSREKKESFPLTVTSAQKNPTAFYLCASRRSPGPPNQPQHFGDGTRLSIL.

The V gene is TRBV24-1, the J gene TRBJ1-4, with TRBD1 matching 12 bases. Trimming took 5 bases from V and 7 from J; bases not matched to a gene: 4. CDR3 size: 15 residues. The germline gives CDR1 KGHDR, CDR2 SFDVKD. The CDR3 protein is CATSGGTGGFEKLFF. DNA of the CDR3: TGTGCCACCAGTGGGGGGACAGGGGGCTTTGAAAAACTGTTTTTT.

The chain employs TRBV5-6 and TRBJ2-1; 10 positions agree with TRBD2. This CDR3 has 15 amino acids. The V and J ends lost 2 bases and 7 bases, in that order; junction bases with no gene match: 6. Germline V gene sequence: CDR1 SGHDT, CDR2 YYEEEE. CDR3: CASSFPSGSWNEQFF. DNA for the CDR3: TGTGCCAGCAGCTTTCCTAGCGGGAGCTGGAATGAGCAGTTCTTC. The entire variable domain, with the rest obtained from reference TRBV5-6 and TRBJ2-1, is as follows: DAGVTQSPTHLIKTRGQQVTLRCSPKSGHDTVSWYQQALGQGPQFIFQYYEEEERQRGNFPDRFSGHQFPNYSSELNVNALLLGDSALYLCASSFPSGSWNEQFFGPGTRLTVL.

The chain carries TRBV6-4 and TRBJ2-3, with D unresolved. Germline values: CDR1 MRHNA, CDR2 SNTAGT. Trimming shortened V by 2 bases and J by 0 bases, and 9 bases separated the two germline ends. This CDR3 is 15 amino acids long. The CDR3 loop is CASSDNGGSTDTQYF. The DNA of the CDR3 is TGTGCCAGCAGTGACAATGGCGGTAGCACAGATACGCAGTATTTT.

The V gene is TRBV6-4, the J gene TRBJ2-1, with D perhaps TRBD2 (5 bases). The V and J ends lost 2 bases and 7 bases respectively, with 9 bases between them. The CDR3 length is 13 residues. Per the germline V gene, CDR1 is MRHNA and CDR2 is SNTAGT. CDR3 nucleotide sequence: TGTGCCAGCAGTGACGGGGAGAGGAATGAGCAGTTCTTC. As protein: CASSDGERNEQFF.

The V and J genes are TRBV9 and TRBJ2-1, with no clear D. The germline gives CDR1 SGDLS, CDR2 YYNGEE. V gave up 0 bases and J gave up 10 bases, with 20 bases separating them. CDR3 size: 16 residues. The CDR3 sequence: CASSVAPQTPLGEQFF. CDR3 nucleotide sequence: TGTGCCAGCAGCGTAGCCCCTCAGACTCCGCTCGGAGAGCAGTTCTTC. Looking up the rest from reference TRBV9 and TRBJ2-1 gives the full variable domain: DSGVTQTPKHLITATGQRVTLRCSPRSGDLSVYWYQQSLDQGLQFLIQYYNGEERAKGNILERFSAQQFPDLHSELNLSSLELGDSALYFCASSVAPQTPLGEQFFGPGTRLTVL.

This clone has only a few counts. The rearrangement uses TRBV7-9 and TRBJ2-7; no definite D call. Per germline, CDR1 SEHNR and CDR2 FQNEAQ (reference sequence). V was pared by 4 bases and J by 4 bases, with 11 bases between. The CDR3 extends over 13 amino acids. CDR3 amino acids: CASSSPLGYEQYF. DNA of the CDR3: TGTGCCAGCAGCTCCCCTCTAGGGTACGAGCAGTACTTC.

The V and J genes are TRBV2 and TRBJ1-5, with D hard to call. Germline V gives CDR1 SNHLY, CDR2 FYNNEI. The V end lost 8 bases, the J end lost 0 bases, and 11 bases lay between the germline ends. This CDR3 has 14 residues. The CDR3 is CASHSGYSNQPQHF. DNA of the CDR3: TGTGCCAGCCACTCGGGGTATAGCAATCAGCCCCAGCATTTT.

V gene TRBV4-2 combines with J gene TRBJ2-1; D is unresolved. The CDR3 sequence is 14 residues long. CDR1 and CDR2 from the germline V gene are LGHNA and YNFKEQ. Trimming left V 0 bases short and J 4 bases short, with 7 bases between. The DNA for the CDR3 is TGTGCCAGCAGCCAAGATCGAGCTTACAATGAGCAGTTCTTC. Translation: CASSQDRAYNEQFF.

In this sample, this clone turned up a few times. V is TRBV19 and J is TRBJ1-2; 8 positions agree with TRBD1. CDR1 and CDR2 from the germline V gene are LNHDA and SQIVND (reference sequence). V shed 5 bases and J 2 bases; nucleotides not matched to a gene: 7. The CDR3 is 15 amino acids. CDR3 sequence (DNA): TGTGCCAGTAGTTTACGACAGGGGCCGAACTATGGCTACACCTTC. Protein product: CASSLRQGPNYGYTF.

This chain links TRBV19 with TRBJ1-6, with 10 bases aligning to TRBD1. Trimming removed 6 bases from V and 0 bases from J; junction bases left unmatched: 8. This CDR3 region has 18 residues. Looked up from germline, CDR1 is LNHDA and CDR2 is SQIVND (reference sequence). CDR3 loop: CASSLPTGGSSYNSPLHF. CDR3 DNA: TGTGCCAGTAGCCTTCCGACAGGGGGCAGCTCCTATAATTCACCCCTCCACTTT.

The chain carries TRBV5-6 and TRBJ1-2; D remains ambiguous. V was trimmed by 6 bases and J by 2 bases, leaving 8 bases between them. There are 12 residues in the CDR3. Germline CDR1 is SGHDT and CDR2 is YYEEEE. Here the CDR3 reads CASTTHNYGYTF. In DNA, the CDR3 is TGTGCCAGCACCACACACAACTATGGCTACACCTTC.

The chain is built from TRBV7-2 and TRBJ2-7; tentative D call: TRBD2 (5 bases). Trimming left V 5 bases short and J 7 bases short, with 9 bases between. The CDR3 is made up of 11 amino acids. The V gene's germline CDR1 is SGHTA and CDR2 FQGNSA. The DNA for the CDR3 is TGTGCCAGCAGCGCGGACTCTGAGCAGTACTTC. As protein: CASSADSEQYF.

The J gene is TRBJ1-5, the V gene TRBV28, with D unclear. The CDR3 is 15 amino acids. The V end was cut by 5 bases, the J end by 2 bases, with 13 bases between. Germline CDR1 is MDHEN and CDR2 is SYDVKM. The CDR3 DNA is TGTGCCAGCAGTCCCCCTCAGATAGGCAATCAGCCCCAGCATTTT. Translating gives CASSPPQIGNQPQHF.

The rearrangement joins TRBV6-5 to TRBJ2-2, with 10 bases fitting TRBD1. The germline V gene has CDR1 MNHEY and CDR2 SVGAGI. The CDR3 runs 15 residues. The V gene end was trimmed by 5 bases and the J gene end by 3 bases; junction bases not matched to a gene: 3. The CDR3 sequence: CASSKTGGHTGELFF. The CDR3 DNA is TGTGCCAGCAGTAAGACAGGGGGCCACACCGGGGAGCTGTTTTTT.

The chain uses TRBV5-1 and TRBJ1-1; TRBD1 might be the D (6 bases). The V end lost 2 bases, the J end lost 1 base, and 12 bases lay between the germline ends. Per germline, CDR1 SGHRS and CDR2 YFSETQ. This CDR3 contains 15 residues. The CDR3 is CASSFSGGANTEAFF. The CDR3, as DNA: TGCGCCAGCAGCTTCTCGGGGGGCGCGAACACTGAAGCTTTCTTT.

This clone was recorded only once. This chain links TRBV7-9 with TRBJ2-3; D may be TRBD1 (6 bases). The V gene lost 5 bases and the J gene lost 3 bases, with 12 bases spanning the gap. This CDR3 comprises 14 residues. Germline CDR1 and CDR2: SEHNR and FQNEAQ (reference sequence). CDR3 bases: TGTGCCAGCAGCCTGGAGACAGGTACAGATACGCAGTATTTT. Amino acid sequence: CASSLETGTDTQYF.

The CDR3 loop is CASSRGGRGYNEQFF. CDR3 coding DNA: TGTGCCAGCAGTAGGGGCGGGAGGGGGTACAATGAGCAGTTCTTC. The chain has TRBV27 and TRBJ2-1; 9 bases fit TRBD2. This CDR3 is 15 amino acids long. Germline V lookup: CDR1 MNHEY, CDR2 SMNVEV (reference sequence). V lost 5 bases and J lost 4; bases outside the gene matches: 6.

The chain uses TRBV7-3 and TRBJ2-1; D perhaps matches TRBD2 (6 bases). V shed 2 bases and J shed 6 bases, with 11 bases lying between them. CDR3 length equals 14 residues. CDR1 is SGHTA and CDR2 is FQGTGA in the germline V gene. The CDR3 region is CASSLFGSGNEQFF. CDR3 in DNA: TGTGCCAGCAGCTTATTCGGTAGCGGCAATGAGCAGTTCTTC.

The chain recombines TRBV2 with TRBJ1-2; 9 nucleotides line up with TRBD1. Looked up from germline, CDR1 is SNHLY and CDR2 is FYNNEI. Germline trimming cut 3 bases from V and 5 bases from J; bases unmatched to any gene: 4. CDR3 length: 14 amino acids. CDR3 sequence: CASSDDRGAYGYTF. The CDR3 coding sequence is TGTGCCAGCAGTGATGACAGGGGGGCTTATGGCTACACCTTC.

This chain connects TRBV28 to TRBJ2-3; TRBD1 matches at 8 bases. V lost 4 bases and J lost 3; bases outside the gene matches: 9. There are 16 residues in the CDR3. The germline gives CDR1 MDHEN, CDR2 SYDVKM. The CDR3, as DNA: TGTGCCAGCAGTTCCGACTTCAGGGGGCGGACAGATACGCAGTATTTT. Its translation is CASSSDFRGRTDTQYF.

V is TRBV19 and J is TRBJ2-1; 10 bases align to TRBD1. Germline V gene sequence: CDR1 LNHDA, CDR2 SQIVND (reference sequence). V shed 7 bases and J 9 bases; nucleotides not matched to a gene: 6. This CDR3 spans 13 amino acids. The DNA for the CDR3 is TGTGCCAGTAAGGGGACAGGGGTGGGTGAGCAGTTCTTC. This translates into CASKGTGVGEQFF.